These T cell receptor beta chains were read from a single sample in a study of cytomegalovirus exposure and HLA in healthy donors. The data were produced by immunoSEQ multiplex PCR, yet TCRdb's version contains in-frame clones alone and is incomplete. The sample records about 120,000 clones, 65% to 75% being singletons. Sequenced material: PBMCs. All receptors come from a woman between 50 and 59 years old in good health and CMV-seropositive. Each CDR3 is given with its conserved first and last residue. D genes are given only for firm matches. Where a row states a size, it is once, few, many or the class of an expanded clone; other rows omit it.

TRBJ2-1 TRBV11-1 . . CASSPLRGTYNEQFF TGTGCCAGCAGCCCCCTGAGGGGGACCTACAATGAGCAGTTCTTC
TRBJ2-2 TRBV10-3 . . CAISESGVNANTGELFF TGTGCCATCAGTGAGTCGGGAGTTAACGCGAACACCGGGGAGCTGTTTTTT
TRBJ2-3 TRBV18 . . CASSLRYTDTQYF TGTGCCAGCTCACTGCGATACACAGATACGCAGTATTTT
TRBJ2-1 TRBV20-1 . . CSARDSEQFF TGCAGTGCGCGGGACAGTGAGCAGTTCTTC
TRBJ1-2 TRBV6-5 TRBD1 . CASSPGQGIDGYTF TGTGCCAGCAGTCCGGGACAGGGGATCGATGGCTACACCTTC
TRBJ2-6 TRBV2 . . CASKLGTGTGANVLTF TGTGCCAGCAAACTGGGAACAGGGACTGGGGCCAACGTCCTGACTTTC
TRBJ1-5 TRBV2 . . CASRDGRDQPQHF TGTGCCAGCAGGGACGGGAGAGATCAGCCCCAGCATTTT
TRBJ2-3 TRBV28 TRBD2 . CASSPLAGGSTDTQYF TGTGCCAGCAGCCCACTAGCGGGAGGTAGCACAGATACGCAGTATTTT
TRBJ2-6 TRBV6-6 TRBD1 . CASSPDRAGANVLTF TGTGCCAGCAGTCCGGACAGGGCTGGGGCCAACGTCCTGACTTTC
TRBJ2-7 TRBV6-1 TRBD1 few CASSERPGGFYEQYF TGTGCCAGCAGTGAAAGACCAGGGGGCTTTTACGAGCAGTACTTC
TRBJ1-4 TRBV6-6 . . CASSYSEGTNEKLFF TGTGCCAGCAGTTACTCGGAGGGAACTAATGAAAAACTGTTTTTT
TRBJ1-6 TRBV18 TRBD1 once CASSPPSRTGMVNSPLHF TGTGCCAGCTCACCACCGTCACGGACAGGGATGGTCAATTCACCCCTCCACTTT
TRBJ1-5 TRBV4-1 TRBD1 few CASSQEEGGLISNQPQHF TGCGCCAGCAGCCAAGAAGAAGGGGGCCTCATAAGCAATCAGCCCCAGCATTTT
TRBJ1-2 TRBV2 TRBD1 few CASRGTGQGGYTF TGTGCCAGCAGAGGGACAGGGCAGGGTGGCTACACCTTC
TRBJ1-1 TRBV7-9 TRBD1 . CVSSTMNRGPNTEAFF TGTGTCAGCAGCACCATGAACAGGGGTCCAAACACTGAAGCTTTCTTT
TRBJ2-1 TRBV28 TRBD1 . CASSLGGRQGGEQFF TGTGCCAGCAGTTTAGGCGGAAGACAGGGCGGTGAGCAGTTCTTC
TRBJ1-1 TRBV6-1 TRBD1 . CASRGGDRGETEAFF TGTGCCAGCAGGGGGGGCGACAGGGGTGAAACTGAAGCTTTCTTT
TRBJ2-1 TRBV7-9 . . CASSLAGADEQFF TGTGCCAGCAGCTTAGCGGGGGCCGATGAGCAGTTCTTC
TRBJ1-1 TRBV5-1 TRBD1 . CASSQQGADTEAFF TGCGCCAGCAGCCAACAGGGGGCGGACACTGAAGCTTTCTTT
TRBJ2-6 TRBV5-1 TRBD1 few CASGQGDAGANVLTF TGCGCCAGCGGTCAGGGGGACGCTGGGGCCAACGTCCTGACTTTC
TRBJ2-7 TRBV7-9 TRBD1 . CASSHGQGYEQYF TGTGCCAGCAGCCACGGACAGGGGTACGAGCAGTACTTC
TRBJ2-3 TRBV7-9 . . CSSSLKGDTQYF TGTTCCAGCAGCCTGAAGGGGGATACGCAGTATTTT
TRBJ2-3 TRBV7-2 TRBD2 . CASSSRTSGMTDTQYF TGTGCCAGCAGCTCCCGGACTAGCGGGATGACAGATACGCAGTATTTT
TRBJ1-2 TRBV4-2 TRBD1 . CASSPRTGENGYTF TGTGCCAGCAGCCCTCGGACAGGGGAAAATGGCTACACCTTC
TRBJ1-6 TRBV7-8 TRBD1 few CASSLSGQGTDSPLHF TGTGCCAGCAGCTTATCGGGACAGGGGACCGATTCACCCCTCCACTTT
TRBJ2-3 TRBV6-5 TRBD2 . CASSSAGDDTDTQYF TGTGCCAGCAGTTCAGCGGGAGACGACACAGATACGCAGTATTTT
TRBJ1-4 TRBV4-3 . . CASSQEFGGGSEKLFF TGCGCCAGCAGCCAAGAGTTCGGGGGAGGGAGTGAAAAACTGTTTTTT
TRBJ2-1 TRBV4-2 TRBD2 . CASSQEGAGGPPYEQFF TGTGCCAGCAGCCAAGAAGGAGCGGGGGGGCCACCCTATGAGCAGTTCTTC
TRBJ1-3 TRBV28 . . CASNSRGSGNTIYF TGTGCCAGCAATTCAAGGGGTTCGGGAAACACCATATATTTT
TRBJ1-5 TRBV7-2 . . CASSWNAGSNQPQHF TGTGCCAGCAGCTGGAATGCAGGCTCCAATCAGCCCCAGCATTTT
TRBJ2-7 TRBV5-6 . once CASSLGQGSYEQYF TGTGCCAGCAGCTTAGGGCAGGGAAGCTACGAGCAGTACTTC
TRBJ1-6 TRBV29-1 TRBD1 . CSAFPGTVNNSPLHF TGCAGCGCTTTTCCGGGGACAGTTAATAATTCCCCCCTCCACTTT
TRBJ1-4 TRBV7-6 TRBD1 . CASSQRQGATNEKLFF TGTGCCAGCAGCCAACGACAGGGGGCAACTAATGAAAAACTGTTTTTT
TRBJ1-1 TRBV5-6 TRBD1 few CASSPDRALYQMNTEAFF TGTGCCAGCAGCCCAGACAGGGCCCTGTACCAAATGAACACTGAAGCTTTCTTT
TRBJ2-1 TRBV4-1 . . CASSQDLQRSVGNEQFF TGCGCCAGCAGCCAAGATCTACAGCGGTCGGTAGGCAATGAGCAGTTCTTC
TRBJ1-5 TRBV7-2 . . CASSLQGLNQPQHF TGTGCCAGCAGCTTGCAGGGACTCAATCAGCCCCAGCATTTT
TRBJ2-1 TRBV14 . . CASSHNSDNEQFF TGTGCCAGCAGCCATAATAGTGACAATGAGCAGTTCTTC